This T cell receptor beta chain stems from a study of blood T cell repertoires in COVID-19. About the study: Samples came from the United States, Italy and Spain, spanning acute and convalescent COVID-19. Sample material is recorded as cDNA or gDNA derived from T cells, B-cell-depleted T cells, or PBMCs.

The CDR3 loop spans 15 amino acids. The germline CDR1 and CDR2 sequences are LNHNV and YYDKDF (reference sequence). The ends were cut back, 1 base at V and 2 bases at J, with 8 bases in the middle. As originally analysed: Amplifying reference gene primers gave estimates of nucleated cell counts. Clones were sequenced by immunoSEQ multiplex PCR, and TCRdb holds only the in-frame ones, with some missing. V, J and clone size are those of that table, while D and trimming were read from the DNA. The sample carries 56,000 or so clones, 80% to 90% recorded once. Material: peripheral blood. The V gene is TRBV15, the J gene TRBJ1-4; D uncertain. The TCR sequence derives from a woman older than 75 with active COVID-19. The CDR3 sequence is CATSRGRATNEKLFF. The CDR3 bases are TGTGCCACCAGCAGAGGGAGGGCGACTAATGAAAAACTGTTTTTT.